The 32 T cell receptor beta chains presented below share a single source sample, sequenced in a study of PD-L1 blockade in urothelial cancer. Time point meaning: peripheral blood 6 weeks after treatment start. The assay was immunoSEQ multiplex PCR, and TCRdb's table has in-frame clones only and misses some. The repertoire holds around 120,000 clones, with roughly 90% as singletons. Specimen: PBMCs, collected around atezolizumab (anti-PD-L1) treatment. These receptor sequences come from a man in his fifties or sixties with urothelial cancer.

The V and J genes are TRBV28 and TRBJ1-1; 9 bases align to TRBD1. The CDR3 length is 16 residues. V was clipped by 2 bases and J by 5 bases; unmatched bases: 9. CDR1 and CDR2 from the germline V gene are MDHEN and SYDVKM. DNA of the CDR3: TGTGCCAGCAGTTTACGTTCCGGGACAGGGAGAACTGAAGCTTTCTTT. Translation gives CASSLRSGTGRTEAFF.

This clone was found a few times. The rearrangement links TRBV30 to TRBJ1-1; D possibly corresponds to TRBD1 (5 bases). Trimming pared 5 bases from V and 3 bases from J, leaving 10 bases between. Germline lookup yields CDR1 GTSNPN and CDR2 SVGIG (reference sequence). The CDR3 spans 12 residues. For the CDR3, the DNA is TGTGCCTGGGGGGGGGAGGACACTGAAGCTTTCTTT. It is translated as CAWGGEDTEAFF.

The gene calls are TRBV28 and TRBJ2-3, with 8 bases identical to TRBD1. Germline loops: CDR1 MDHEN, CDR2 SYDVKM. The CDR3 covers 14 residues. Trimming removed 6 bases from V and 2 bases from J; junction bases left unmatched: 4. This chain's CDR3 is CASRGGQDTDTQYF. CDR3 in DNA: TGTGCCAGCAGAGGGGGACAGGACACAGATACGCAGTATTTT. The full variable domain, its missing parts supplied by reference TRBV28 and TRBJ2-3, is DVKVTQSSRYLVKRTGEKVFLECVQDMDHENMFWYRQDPGLGLRLIYFSYDVKMKEKGDIPEGYSVSREKKERFSLILESASTNQTSMYLCASRGGQDTDTQYFGPGTRLTVL.

The chain is built from TRBV5-8 and TRBJ2-5, with D tentatively TRBD2 (5 bases). The CDR3 runs to 12 residues. The V gene's germline CDR1 is SGHTS and CDR2 YDEGEE. Between the trimmed V and J ends, which lost 0 bases and 7 bases, there was a span of 7 bases. CDR3: CASSLVRGTQYF. CDR3 nucleotide sequence: TGTGCCAGCAGCTTGGTTCGGGGGACCCAGTACTTC.

Remarks on this clone: Within the sample, other DNA sequences also encode this same CDR3. V is TRBV9 and J is TRBJ2-7, with TRBD1 matching 10 bases. After removal of 0 bases from V and 3 bases from J, the junction contained 3 bases not matched to a gene. This CDR3 region has 15 residues. The germline V gene has CDR1 SGDLS and CDR2 YYNGEE. DNA of the CDR3: TGTGCCAGCAGCGTAGAGACAGGGGGCAACTACGAGCAGTACTTC. It translates to CASSVETGGNYEQYF.

This clone was seen at least ten times. The DNA for the CDR3 is TGTGCCAGCAGTGCCGGGAACCGGAATGAGCAGTTCTTC. Its protein is CASSAGNRNEQFF. The chain combines TRBV2 with TRBJ2-1; perhaps TRBD2 as D (5 bases). Germline values: CDR1 SNHLY, CDR2 FYNNEI. The ends were cut back, 4 bases at V and 7 bases at J, with 11 bases in the middle. The CDR3 length is 13 residues.

The genes are TRBV5-1 and TRBJ2-5; maybe TRBD1 (6 bases). This CDR3 contains 15 residues. V was trimmed by 0 bases and J by 4 bases, leaving 13 bases between them. From germline, CDR1 is SGHRS and CDR2 YFSETQ. CDR3 DNA sequence: TGCGCCAGCAGCTTGGAAACAGGGTTAGGAGAGACCCAGTACTTC. Protein sequence: CASSLETGLGETQYF.

The rearrangement uses TRBV2 and TRBJ2-1; D is unclear. Germline CDR1 is SNHLY and CDR2 is FYNNEI. The CDR3 has 12 residues. Trimming took 0 bases from V and 10 from J, leaving 7 bases between them. CDR3 loop: CASSEAQEEQFF. In DNA, the CDR3 is TGTGCCAGCAGTGAAGCCCAAGAGGAGCAGTTCTTC. The full variable domain, completed using reference TRBV2 and TRBJ2-1, is EPEVTQTPSHQVTQMGQEVILRCVPISNHLYFYWYRQILGQKVEFLVSFYNNEISEKSEIFDDQFSVERPDGSNFTLKIRSTKLEDSAMYFCASSEAQEEQFFGPGTRLTVL.

The chain carries TRBV5-4 and TRBJ2-5; 8 positions match TRBD2. Germline V CDR1 and CDR2: SGHNT, YYREEE (reference sequence). V lost 1 base to trimming and J lost 2 bases; unmatched junction nucleotides: 4. The CDR3 is made up of 15 amino acids. The CDR3 spells CASSLWIAGQETQYF. CDR3 coding DNA: TGTGCCAGCAGCTTGTGGATAGCGGGGCAAGAGACCCAGTACTTC.

The chain joins TRBV5-1 to TRBJ2-5; 8 bases match TRBD2. V lost 0 bases to trimming and J lost 1 base; unmatched junction nucleotides: 5. The CDR3 totals 16 residues. Germline-derived CDR1 and CDR2 are SGHRS and YFSETQ. The CDR3 DNA follows: TGCGCCAGCAGCTTGGGGTTAGCGGGGACCCAAGAGACCCAGTACTTC. Amino acid sequence: CASSLGLAGTQETQYF.

This clone was recorded only once. The V gene is TRBV29-1, the J gene TRBJ2-1; 12 bases are shared with TRBD2. CDR1 and CDR2 (germline): SQVTM, ANQGSEA. The CDR3 spans 14 residues. V lost 3 bases and J lost 9; bases outside the gene matches: 6. CDR3 amino acids: CSVDRTSGNGEQFF. CDR3 DNA: TGCAGCGTTGACCGGACTAGCGGGAACGGTGAGCAGTTCTTC.

This chain connects TRBV29-1 to TRBJ2-3; D not resolved. Per the germline V gene, CDR1 is SQVTM and CDR2 is ANQGSEA. Deletions cut 4 bases from V and 2 bases from J, with 7 bases between. CDR3 size: 12 residues. The chain's CDR3 is CSVVWATDTQYF. As DNA, the CDR3 is TGCAGCGTTGTTTGGGCCACAGATACGCAGTATTTT.

This clone was seen a few times. The genes are TRBV28 and TRBJ2-7, with 8 bases fitting TRBD1. The CDR3 has 13 residues. The germline CDR1 and CDR2 sequences are MDHEN and SYDVKM. After removal of 5 bases from V and 13 bases from J, the junction contained 13 bases not matched to a gene. For the CDR3, the DNA is TGTGCCAGCAGTCCCCCAGGGGCCAGGGGGCGTTACTTC. This sequence encodes CASSPPGARGRYF.

The chain recombines TRBV30 with TRBJ2-5; D may be TRBD1 (5 bases). Per germline, CDR1 GTSNPN and CDR2 SVGIG (reference sequence). The CDR3 spans 16 residues. V was shortened by 3 bases and J by 2 bases, with 19 bases between the two germline ends. CDR3 bases: TGTGCCTGGAGCCCCCTCTGGCAGGGTGGACAAGAGACCCAGTACTTC. This encodes CAWSPLWQGGQETQYF.

This clone appeared a few times. This chain uses TRBV5-4 with TRBJ2-7, with D perhaps matching TRBD2 (6 bases). CDR1 SGHNT and CDR2 YYREEE come from the germline V gene (reference sequence). V was shortened by 5 bases and J by 5 bases, with 20 bases between the two germline ends. This CDR3 contains 15 residues. CDR3 coding DNA: TGTGCCAGCAGGCGTGGAGGCGCTGGAGGGAACGAGCAGTACTTC. Translation gives CASRRGGAGGNEQYF.

The V call is TRBV7-9, the J call TRBJ2-5, with 11 bases matching TRBD2. Per the germline V gene, CDR1 is SEHNR and CDR2 is FQNEAQ (reference sequence). V was pared by 4 bases and J by 5 bases, with 12 bases of the junction left unmatched. This CDR3 has 17 amino acids. This chain's CDR3 is CASSSLAVAGGRETQYF. The CDR3 coding sequence is TGTGCCAGCAGCTCCCTCGCCGTAGCGGGGGGGCGGGAGACCCAGTACTTC.

This sequence joins TRBV5-6 and TRBJ1-6, with TRBD1 identical over 9 bases. The V gene end was trimmed by 0 bases and the J gene end by 9 bases; junction bases not matched to a gene: 4. The CDR3 spans 15 residues. Germline V gene data show CDR1 as SGHDT and CDR2 as YYEEEE. This CDR3 is CASSLDRGRSSPLHF. Written as DNA, the CDR3 is TGTGCCAGCAGCTTGGACAGGGGGCGGAGTTCACCCCTCCACTTT. The full variable domain, in which reference TRBV5-6 and TRBJ1-6 provide the parts outside the CDR3, is DAGVTQSPTHLIKTRGQQVTLRCSPKSGHDTVSWYQQALGQGPQFIFQYYEEEERQRGNFPDRFSGHQFPNYSSELNVNALLLGDSALYLCASSLDRGRSSPLHFGNGTRLTVT.

The CDR3 nucleotides read TGTGCCAGCAGCGTAGCAGGCGGGAGGGCCGGGGAGACCCAGTACTTC. Its protein is CASSVAGGRAGETQYF. The chain carries TRBV9 and TRBJ2-5, with 9 nucleotides matching TRBD2. The CDR3 runs 16 residues. V was pared by 0 bases and J by 5 bases, with 8 bases of the junction left unmatched. Germline CDR1 SGDLS, CDR2 YYNGEE.

The rearrangement joins TRBV5-1 to TRBJ1-2; 12 nucleotides align to TRBD1. CDR1 and CDR2 (germline): SGHRS, YFSETQ. The CDR3 is made up of 15 amino acids. With V trimmed by 4 bases and J by 3 bases, 4 bases remained unmatched. For the CDR3, the DNA is TGCGCCAGCAGCGGGGGACAGGGGGCGTACTATGGCTACACCTTC. This translates into CASSGGQGAYYGYTF.

The rearrangement uses TRBV19 and TRBJ1-1; 7 bases align to TRBD1. Germline CDR1 LNHDA, CDR2 SQIVND (reference sequence). Unmatched junction bases numbered 8, after V lost 1 base and J lost 3 bases. CDR3 length: 16 residues. The chain's CDR3 is CASSIVGRGLDTEAFF. The CDR3 DNA follows: TGTGCCAGTAGTATAGTTGGCAGGGGGTTGGACACTGAAGCTTTCTTT. The variable domain in full, completed from reference TRBV19 and TRBJ1-1, reads DGGITQSPKYLFRKEGQNVTLSCEQNLNHDAMYWYRQDPGQGLRLIYYSQIVNDFQKGDIAEGYSVSREKKESFPLTVTSAQKNPTAFYLCASSIVGRGLDTEAFFGQGTRLTVV.

The V and J genes are TRBV13 and TRBJ1-2, with a possible D match to TRBD1 (6 bases). Trimming took off 6 bases at V and 8 bases at J, with 16 bases between the two ends. The CDR3 is 13 residues long. Per the germline V gene, CDR1 is PRHDT and CDR2 is FYEKMQ (reference sequence). CDR3 DNA sequence: TGTGCCAGCAGGAACAGGACAGTCGGGGGCTACACCTTC. Translating gives CASRNRTVGGYTF. Full variable domain (outside the CDR3, taken from reference TRBV13 and TRBJ1-2): AAGVIQSPRHLIKEKRETATLKCYPIPRHDTVYWYQQGPGQDPQFLISFYEKMQSDKGSIPDRFSAQQFSDYHSELNMSSLELGDSALYFCASRNRTVGGYTFGSGTRLTVV.

The rearrangement joins TRBV28 to TRBJ1-2; D might be TRBD1 (6 bases). Germline V gene data show CDR1 as MDHEN and CDR2 as SYDVKM. The CDR3 is 14 residues long. V lost 6 bases and J lost 5, with 16 bases in between. CDR3 in DNA: TGTGCCAGCAGCATAAGACAGGTGGGGTATGGCTACACCTTC. This encodes CASSIRQVGYGYTF.

This clone was counted only a few times. The chain uses TRBV30 and TRBJ1-1; D possibly corresponds to TRBD1 (5 bases). With 5 bases removed from V and 1 base from J, the gap between germline ends came to 11 bases. CDR1 and CDR2 (germline): GTSNPN, SVGIG (reference sequence). The CDR3 has 13 residues. CDR3 sequence (DNA): TGTGCCTGGTACGGGACTGAGAACACTGAAGCTTTCTTT. Residues: CAWYGTENTEAFF.

The genes are TRBV18 and TRBJ1-2; possible D gene TRBD1, 5 bases. V dropped 3 bases and J dropped 6 bases, with 11 bases sitting between them. Germline CDR1 is KGHSH and CDR2 is LQKENI. CDR3 size: 13 residues. The CDR3 nucleotides read TGTGCCAGCTCACCGCGCGGCAGGGATGGCTACACCTTC. Translating it yields CASSPRGRDGYTF.

This clone has only a few counts. This sequence joins TRBV27 and TRBJ2-5, with D possibly being TRBD1 (5 bases). The CDR3 has 15 amino acids. CDR1 is MNHEY and CDR2 is SMNVEV in the germline V gene (reference sequence). V gave up 0 bases and J gave up 5 bases, with 13 bases separating them. The DNA for the CDR3 is TGTGCCAGCAGTTTATCCTCGTTCAGGGTGGAGACCCAGTACTTC. Its protein is CASSLSSFRVETQYF.

The chain carries TRBV5-4 and TRBJ1-2; D not certain. Trimming left V 4 bases short and J 4 bases short, with 17 bases between. This CDR3 has 15 amino acids. From germline, CDR1 is SGHNT and CDR2 YYREEE (reference sequence). CDR3 coding DNA: TGTGCCAGCAGCCCCACGAGTGGTACCTTCTATGGCTACACCTTC. Protein: CASSPTSGTFYGYTF.

The chain joins TRBV5-5 to TRBJ1-5; D may be TRBD1 (6 bases). CDR3 length: 15 amino acids. Germline values: CDR1 SGHKS, CDR2 YYEKEE (reference sequence). The V and J ends lost 3 bases and 2 bases respectively, with 12 bases between them. The CDR3 region has the DNA TGTGCCAGCAGCTCTAGGGGGGGCGGCAATCAGCCCCAGCATTTT. It codes for CASSSRGGGNQPQHF.

CDR3 DNA sequence: TGTGCCAGTCAGGGGACTAGCTCCTACGAGCAGTACTTC. Its translation: CASQGTSSYEQYF. The V gene is TRBV19, the J gene TRBJ2-7, with TRBD2 matching over 8 bases. V shed 8 bases, J shed 0 bases, and the junction held 3 bases outside the gene matches. The CDR3 is 13 amino acids. Germline CDR1 is LNHDA and CDR2 is SQIVND (reference sequence). Full variable domain (remainder filled in from reference TRBV19 and TRBJ2-7): DGGITQSPKYLFRKEGQNVTLSCEQNLNHDAMYWYRQDPGQGLRLIYYSQIVNDFQKGDIAEGYSVSREKKESFPLTVTSAQKNPTAFYLCASQGTSSYEQYFGPGTRLTVT.

V gene TRBV18 combines with J gene TRBJ2-2; D is undetermined. The CDR3 runs 13 residues. V lost 3 bases, J lost 7 bases, and 9 bases lay in between. Per the germline V gene, CDR1 is KGHSH and CDR2 is LQKENI. The CDR3 region is CASSPSGIGELFF. In DNA form, the CDR3 reads TGTGCCAGCTCACCTTCAGGAATCGGGGAGCTGTTTTTT.

The chain uses TRBV10-3 and TRBJ1-4; a possible D gene is TRBD1 (6 bases). This CDR3 region has 15 residues. Trimming stripped 10 bases from V and 2 bases from J, with 17 bases between. Germline V lookup: CDR1 ENHRY, CDR2 SYGVKD. The CDR3 nucleotides read TGTGCCACCAATAACCCACAGGGTACTAATGAAAAACTGTTTTTT. Translating it yields CATNNPQGTNEKLFF.

The chain uses TRBV7-2 and TRBJ2-7; 8 bases align to TRBD1. This CDR3 is 17 amino acids long. J gave up 0 bases and V 2 bases, and 9 bases lay outside the gene matches. CDR1 is SGHTA, CDR2 FQGNSA, per germline. The CDR3 coding sequence is TGTGCCAGCAGCTTATCTTTTACAGGGGGTAGCTCCTACGAGCAGTACTTC. Amino acids: CASSLSFTGGSSYEQYF. Using reference TRBV7-2 and TRBJ2-7 for the parts outside the CDR3, the full variable domain is GAGVSQSPSNKVTEKGKDVELRCDPISGHTALYWYRQSLGQGLEFLIYFQGNSAPDKSGLPSDRFSAERTGGSVSTLTIQRTQQEDSAVYLCASSLSFTGGSSYEQYFGPGTRLTVT.

The rearrangement joins TRBV10-3 to TRBJ1-2; TRBD1 matches at 8 bases. Unmatched junction bases numbered 10, after V lost 10 bases and J lost 6 bases. Germline CDR1 is ENHRY and CDR2 is SYGVKD. This CDR3 has 13 residues. CDR3 residues: CATKPGQVDGYTF. CDR3 DNA sequence: TGTGCCACCAAACCGGGACAGGTGGATGGCTACACCTTC.